The rows below give T cell receptor beta chains drawn from one sample of a study of untreated major depressive disorder. Repertoires were generated with immunoSEQ multiplex PCR, while TCRdb's copy carries only in-frame clones and drops some. The profile covers 15,000 to 20,000 clones, with more than 90% appearing a single time and 0.45% to 0.7% taken by the ten largest. Source material: CD4+ T cells from PBMCs. The receptors were sampled from a woman in her forties with major depressive disorder. CDR3s include the opening cysteine and the closing phenylalanine or tryptophan. The order of the fields is V gene, J gene, clone size, D gene, CDR3 protein, CDR3 DNA. D genes are given only for firm matches. For some rows the clone size is stated as once, few or many, or as a class when expanded; others skip it.

V gene: TRBV19; J gene: TRBJ1-4; clone size: NA; D gene: NA; CDR3 protein: CASSRQINEKLFF; CDR3 DNA: TGTGCCAGTAGTCGACAGATAAATGAAAAACTGTTTTTT
V gene: TRBV10-3; J gene: TRBJ1-3; clone size: once; D gene: TRBD1; CDR3 protein: CAIRDLRTGTSSGNTIYF; CDR3 DNA: TGTGCCATCAGAGACCTTCGGACAGGGACGAGCTCTGGAAACACCATATATTTT
V gene: TRBV2; J gene: TRBJ2-4; clone size: NA; D gene: TRBD2; CDR3 protein: CASRQRLLAGGNIQYF; CDR3 DNA: TGTGCCAGCAGACAGCGTCTGCTAGCGGGAGGAAACATTCAGTACTTC
V gene: TRBV19; J gene: TRBJ1-6; clone size: NA; D gene: NA; CDR3 protein: CASSILTDSPLHF; CDR3 DNA: TGTGCCAGTAGTATCCTAACCGATTCACCCCTCCACTTT
V gene: TRBV10-3; J gene: TRBJ1-2; clone size: NA; D gene: TRBD1; CDR3 protein: CAISGGQGASNYGYTF; CDR3 DNA: TGTGCCATCAGTGGCGGACAGGGGGCTTCTAACTATGGCTACACCTTC
V gene: TRBV2; J gene: TRBJ1-3; clone size: NA; D gene: NA; CDR3 protein: CASNTGSSGNTIYF; CDR3 DNA: TGTGCCAGCAACACAGGCTCCTCTGGAAACACCATATATTTT
V gene: TRBV30; J gene: TRBJ1-2; clone size: NA; D gene: NA; CDR3 protein: CAWSRGLSGVGYTF; CDR3 DNA: TGTGCCTGGAGCAGGGGACTGAGCGGGGTTGGCTACACCTTC
V gene: TRBV6-1; J gene: TRBJ2-5; clone size: NA; D gene: NA; CDR3 protein: CASSVESGVETQYF; CDR3 DNA: TGTGCCAGCAGTGTGGAGTCGGGGGTGGAGACCCAGTACTTC
V gene: TRBV18; J gene: TRBJ1-6; clone size: NA; D gene: NA; CDR3 protein: CASSSSYNSPLHF; CDR3 DNA: TGTGCCAGCTCGAGCTCCTATAATTCACCCCTCCACTTT
V gene: TRBV13; J gene: TRBJ1-1; clone size: once; D gene: NA; CDR3 protein: CASSPRSVGEAFF; CDR3 DNA: TGTGCCAGCAGCCCGCGATCGGTAGGGGAAGCTTTCTTT
V gene: TRBV10-3; J gene: TRBJ1-5; clone size: NA; D gene: TRBD1; CDR3 protein: CAISVGQAAPQHF; CDR3 DNA: TGTGCCATCAGCGTGGGACAGGCGGCTCCCCAGCATTTT
V gene: TRBV10-1; J gene: TRBJ2-3; clone size: once; D gene: TRBD2; CDR3 protein: CASSGPSGGLTDTQYF; CDR3 DNA: TGCGCCAGCAGTGGGCCTAGCGGGGGCCTCACAGATACGCAGTATTTT
V gene: TRBV6-5; J gene: TRBJ2-7; clone size: NA; D gene: TRBD1; CDR3 protein: CASSPRDRGSYEQYF; CDR3 DNA: TGTGCCAGCAGCCCTCGGGACAGGGGGTCCTACGAGCAGTACTTC
V gene: TRBV19; J gene: TRBJ2-7; clone size: NA; D gene: NA; CDR3 protein: CASSIELPREQYF; CDR3 DNA: TGTGCCAGTAGTATAGAGCTGCCGAGGGAGCAGTACTTC
V gene: TRBV18; J gene: TRBJ2-7; clone size: NA; D gene: TRBD1; CDR3 protein: CASSPLGDSIPYEQYF; CDR3 DNA: TGTGCCAGCTCACCTCTTGGGGACAGCATCCCCTACGAGCAGTACTTC
V gene: TRBV5-1; J gene: TRBJ1-4; clone size: NA; D gene: NA; CDR3 protein: CASSLNAQSATNEKLFF; CDR3 DNA: TGCGCCAGCAGCTTGAATGCTCAAAGTGCAACTAATGAAAAACTGTTTTTT
V gene: TRBV7-3; J gene: TRBJ2-3; clone size: NA; D gene: NA; CDR3 protein: CASSLGGGRTDTQYF; CDR3 DNA: TGTGCCAGCAGCTTAGGGGGCGGCCGCACAGATACGCAGTATTTT
V gene: TRBV18; J gene: TRBJ1-1; clone size: NA; D gene: TRBD1; CDR3 protein: CASSQGQGAVNTEAFF; CDR3 DNA: TGTGCCAGCTCCCAGGGCCAGGGGGCCGTAAACACTGAAGCTTTCTTT
V gene: TRBV30; J gene: TRBJ2-2; clone size: NA; D gene: NA; CDR3 protein: CAWRGNVAGELFF; CDR3 DNA: TGTGCCTGGAGGGGAAATGTCGCCGGGGAGCTGTTTTTT
V gene: TRBV19; J gene: TRBJ2-6; clone size: NA; D gene: NA; CDR3 protein: CASNPWRGPGANVLTF; CDR3 DNA: TGTGCCAGTAACCCGTGGAGGGGGCCTGGGGCCAACGTCCTGACTTTC
V gene: TRBV30; J gene: TRBJ1-5; clone size: NA; D gene: NA; CDR3 protein: CAWSVQKDQPQHF; CDR3 DNA: TGTGCCTGGAGTGTACAGAAAGATCAGCCCCAGCATTTT
V gene: TRBV25-1; J gene: TRBJ1-2; clone size: NA; D gene: NA; CDR3 protein: CASSHGGGRDYGYTF; CDR3 DNA: TGTGCCAGCAGCCACGGGGGAGGACGGGACTATGGCTACACCTTC
V gene: TRBV5-4; J gene: TRBJ2-7; clone size: NA; D gene: TRBD1; CDR3 protein: CASSWDRTSYEQYF; CDR3 DNA: TGTGCCAGCAGCTGGGACAGGACCTCCTACGAGCAGTACTTC
V gene: TRBV10-1; J gene: TRBJ1-4; clone size: NA; D gene: NA; CDR3 protein: CASSPRALSGQNEKLFF; CDR3 DNA: TGCGCCAGCAGCCCTCGGGCTTTATCGGGGCAGAATGAAAAACTGTTTTTT
V gene: TRBV7-3; J gene: TRBJ2-5; clone size: NA; D gene: NA; CDR3 protein: CASSLTVQETQYF; CDR3 DNA: TGTGCCAGCAGCTTAACGGTACAAGAGACCCAGTACTTC
V gene: TRBV5-6; J gene: TRBJ2-1; clone size: NA; D gene: NA; CDR3 protein: CASSLADEQFF; CDR3 DNA: TGTGCCAGCAGCTTGGCGGACGAGCAGTTCTTC
V gene: TRBV19; J gene: TRBJ1-2; clone size: NA; D gene: NA; CDR3 protein: CASSTSRGADNYGYTF; CDR3 DNA: TGTGCCAGTTCCACCTCTCGAGGAGCTGATAACTATGGCTACACCTTC
V gene: TRBV2; J gene: TRBJ1-3; clone size: NA; D gene: NA; CDR3 protein: CASVGTSSGNTIYF; CDR3 DNA: TGTGCCAGCGTTGGCACAAGCTCTGGAAACACCATATATTTT
V gene: TRBV5-8; J gene: TRBJ2-4; clone size: NA; D gene: TRBD1; CDR3 protein: CASGDRVVDIQYF; CDR3 DNA: TGTGCCAGCGGTGACAGGGTGGTAGACATTCAGTACTTC